This T cell receptor (beta chain) was sequenced in a study of beta chain features in type 1 diabetes. At the level of the study: Taken together, all samples contributed approximately 110,000,000 examined sorted cells. Study results and limitations: In every one of the four CD4+ subsets, TCRB CDR3s were moderately but significantly shorter in Type 1 diabetes patients.

The authors reverse transcribed all of the isolated RNA, so sequencing captured expressed TCRB transcripts. Here immunoSEQ multiplex PCR was the method, and the copy in TCRdb shows in-frame clones only, minus some. The sample holds about 650,000 clones, roughly an eighth seen once. For this clone: The antigen remains unidentified.

Trimming cost V 4 bases and J 5 bases; bases outside gene matches: 8. This CDR3 has 14 amino acids. From germline, CDR1 is SGDLS and CDR2 YYNGEE. The sequence derives from a man aged 25 to 40 with type 1 diabetes. The chain is built from TRBV9 and TRBJ2-7, with 8 positions matching TRBD1. Sequencing was done on a sample of naive CD4+ T cells from blood. The CDR3 region has the DNA TGTGCCAGCAGCACGCGGACAGGGAGCGACGAGCAGTACTTC. Translating it yields CASSTRTGSDEQYF.